Sequencing of this T cell receptor beta chain was carried out in a study of vaccination and CD4 T cells after COVID-19. At the level of the study: Spike peptides, overlapping and drawn from SARS-CoV-2, HCoV-NL63, HCoV-OC43 and HCoV-229E, were used to stimulate cells.

Treatment given: approximately nine-day PBMC culture with coronavirus spike peptide pools or control peptides (ViraFEST assay). The study sequenced cultured CD4+ T cell DNA using the Oncomine TCR Beta short-read assay. One entry per CDR3 protein, called by TCRdb with MiXCR from the PCR reads. Here the sample spans about 18,000 distinct CDR3 sequences, roughly 52% being singletons. Notes on this clonotype: What it binds is unknown.

Trimming removed 4 bases from V and 7 bases from J, with 17 bases in between. CDR1 is SGHTA and CDR2 is FQGNSA in the germline V gene. The CDR3 loop spans 14 amino acids. The sequence derives from a human donor who had recovered from COVID-19. Sequencing used CD4+ T cells from blood, cultured in vitro. The chain uses TRBV7-2 and TRBJ2-7; D tentatively fits TRBD1 or TRBD2 (7 bases each). CDR3 loop: CASSWGGTASEQYF. Here the CDR3 DNA reads TGTGCCAGCAGCTGGGGGGGGACAGCCTCGGAGCAGTACTTC.